This T cell receptor beta chain is from a study of graft-versus-host responses after intestinal transplantation. The protocol was immunoSEQ multiplex PCR, while the TCRdb copy is restricted to in-frame clones and leaves out a portion. The sample lists 13,000 or so clones; around two fifths were seen once. CDR1 is SGHRS, CDR2 YFSETQ, per germline. V lost 4 bases to trimming and J lost 1 base; unmatched junction nucleotides: 3. The CDR3 is 14 residues long. This sequence joins TRBV5-1 and TRBJ2-5, with 8 positions matching TRBD2. The TCR was taken from a human patient who received an intestinal transplant. Sequenced material: alloreactive CD4+ T cells from a mixed lymphocyte reaction culture, taken before intestinal transplant. The subset was: CFSE-low proliferating T cells sorted from roughly six-day pre-transplant mixed lymphocyte reaction (GvH or HvG direction). The chain's CDR3 is CASSPGTSQETQYF. The CDR3 DNA reads as TGCGCCAGCAGCCCGGGGACTAGCCAAGAGACCCAGTACTTC.